The T cell receptor beta chain under discussion was sequenced for a study of blood T cell repertoires in COVID-19. In the original processing: It was from reference gene primer amplification that nucleated cell counts were estimated. Clones were sequenced by immunoSEQ multiplex PCR, and TCRdb holds only the in-frame ones, with some missing. V and J calls and clone size are copied from that table; D and trimming were computed from the DNA. The sample carries 150,000 to 200,000 clones, 70% to 85% recorded once. Allocation to cohorts depended on clinical history reported by the participants. V was pared by 2 bases and J by 2 bases, with 8 bases between. CDR1 and CDR2 from the germline V gene are SQVTM and ANQGSEA. The CDR3 has 13 amino acids.

The J gene is TRBJ2-3, the V gene TRBV29-1; unclear D gene. The sequenced material came from PBMCs or T cells enriched from blood (not recorded which). The origin of this receptor is a woman in her 50s who had recovered from COVID-19. This CDR3 reads CSVESQITDTQYF. The CDR3 DNA follows: TGCAGCGTTGAATCCCAGATCACAGATACGCAGTATTTT.